The entry that follows covers one TCR beta chain sequence. Its specificity is not known. The data originate from a study of blood T cells in healthy people across ages. CDR1 and CDR2 from the germline V gene are DFQATT and SNEGSKA (reference sequence). V lost 5 bases to trimming and J lost 4 bases; unmatched junction nucleotides: 7. The CDR3 runs to 14 residues. With a J-beta primer mix and a sample-barcoded 5' primer, a second PCR ran 7 to 11 cycles. TCRdb ran MiXCR on the 5' RACE reads and lists one entry per CDR3 protein. The data show 1.5 million to 2 million distinct CDR3 sequences, roughly 52% seen once. Study-wide results and limits: For the donors, CMV status was unknown and possibly confounded expanded clonotype changes. Long-lived and aged donors differed, with more naive CD4+ cells and higher diversity in the long-lived. Per million T cells, the diversity of TCR beta decreased roughly linearly as age advanced.

The sequence came from a woman aged 35 to 49 in good health. The V gene is TRBV20-1, the J gene TRBJ2-5, with TRBD1 identical over 10 bases. Input material: blood. For the CDR3, the DNA is TGCAGTGCTCCAGACAGGGGGCGCGGAGAGACCCAGTACTTC. Translated: CSAPDRGRGETQYF.